This T cell receptor (beta chain) came from a study of blood T cell repertoires in COVID-19 (dated by TCRdb to the early 2020s). Background for the entire study: Samples from collaborators originated in the United States, Italy and Spain and spanned both the acute and convalescent phases of COVID-19. The dataset comprised deeply sampled blood TCRbeta repertoires from subjects exposed to, actively infected with, or recovered from COVID-19. Samples were obtained from the ongoing ImmuneRACE study (first 160 participants) and from about 1,300 subjects provided by 6 global collaborators. A de-identified subject ID, COVID-19 status, age in years and sex were almost always included in the sample metadata. Where available, HLA class I and class II types were taken from metadata supplied by the sample provider and were not determined by assay-based typing. The repertoires were made available in a free public database intended to serve as a resource for research on the immune response to SARS-CoV-2. The prospective study material was composed of cDNA or gDNA derived from T cells, B-cell-depleted T cells, or PBMCs. The paper as a whole reports these results and caveats: The quantity of clinical and demographic metadata differed by source and by participant and was supplied without curation.

This clone has more than one count but fewer than ten. Its antigen remains undetermined. Base-call qualities are not available, and no considerably larger clone is one nucleotide away. At the junction V is shortened by 4 bases and J by 3 bases, with 5 bases in between. The germline V gene (reference sequence) provides CDR1 SGHNT and CDR2 YYREEE. The CDR3 starts with the cysteine, ends with the phenylalanine, and has 12 residues. Only the CDR3 part of the read is kept: 36 bases, read in frame from the first base. The immunoSEQ Assay, a bias-controlled multiplex PCR, was used to amplify TCRbeta CDR3 regions from genomic DNA. Turning to the authors' computational methods: Within the assay, amplification of reference gene primers was used to estimate how many nucleated cells each sample contained. To quantify the absolute abundance of each unique TCRbeta CDR3 rearrangement, sequence reads were collapsed and filtered. For each sample, productive Simpson clonality was calculated as the square root of Simpson's diversity index over productive rearrangements. The source is immuneACCESS, and TCRdb retained only in-frame sequences with V and J called. Part of the clones is not carried over; for the studies checked, unresolved V genes explain less than half of this, and the remainder is unexplained. V and J calls and clone size are those listed in that table; D and trimming were worked out from the DNA. This sample gives roughly 520,000 clones in total; roughly 90% of them show up just once. The top ten hold less than 2% of the sample.

Participants in the prospective study were enrolled through a virtual design, were aged about 18 to 90 years, and lived in some 24 United States geographic areas. To assign participants to cohorts, the prospective study relied on clinical history that participants themselves reported in a screening survey and a study questionnaire. ImmuneRACE Cohort 3 recovered participants were defined by two consecutive negative NP/OP PCR tests, healthcare professional clearance, or symptom resolution. Mobile phlebotomists in the prospective study collected whole blood, serum and a nasopharyngeal or oropharyngeal swab from every participant. Prospective study participants could optionally give additional blood draws and questionnaires over a roughly two-month period. Before DNA extraction, blood samples from the prospective study were shipped at room temperature or frozen.

Material: PBMCs or T cells enriched from blood (not recorded which). The chain was built from TRBV5-4 and TRBJ1-5, with the D gene not confidently named. The receptor was isolated from a woman between 35 and 50 years old who had recovered from COVID-19. The CDR3 sequence is CASSEVNQPQHF. Read as DNA, the sequence is TGTGCCAGCAGCGAGGTCAATCAGCCCCAGCATTTT.